A selection of T cell receptor beta chains follows, all from one sample in a study of T cell repertoires in cytomegalovirus infection. Each CDR3 protein is one row after TCRdb ran MiXCR on the reads. The sample comprises 160,000 or so distinct CDR3 sequences, 17% of which are singletons, and 15% to 20% rests with the top ten. Material for sequencing was CD8+ T cells from PBMCs. These TCRs come from a human donor in good health (CMV status not recorded). Some clones in this sample may be carry-over from other donors' samples. Each CDR3 is given with its conserved first and last residue. Fields, in order: D gene, V gene, J gene, clone size, CDR3 DNA, CDR3 protein. A D gene is named only where the DNA matches it firmly. Expanded clones get a size class; other rows say once, few or many, or leave the size out.

TRBD2,TRBV6-5,TRBJ2-5,-,TGTGCCAGCAACCTAGCGGGAGGGCCCTCGGGGACCCAGTACTTC,CASNLAGGPSGTQYF
-,TRBV2,TRBJ1-3,few,TGTGCCAGCAGTGTCCCCGCAGAAAACACCATATATTTT,CASSVPAENTIYF
-,TRBV6-5,TRBJ2-4,-,TGTGACAGCAGCCACCCGACCGAGCTAGCCAAAAACATTCAGTACTTC,CDSSHPTELAKNIQYF
-,TRBV6-2/TRBV6-3,TRBJ1-5,few,TGTGCCAGCAGTCTCCCCGGACAGAATCAGCCCCAGCATTTT,CASSLPGQNQPQHF
-,TRBV7-2,TRBJ2-2,many,TGTGCCAGCAGCTTAACACCAATGGACGGCACCGGGGAGCTGTTTTTT,CASSLTPMDGTGELFF
-,TRBV10-3,TRBJ2-5,few,TGTGCCATCAGTGGGGACCAAGAGACCCAGTACTTC,CAISGDQETQYF
-,TRBV7-8,TRBJ2-1,-,TGTGCCAGCAGCTTCTACGCCAATGAGCAGTTCTTC,CASSFYANEQFF
-,TRBV6-5,TRBJ2-7,-,TGTGCCAGCAGTCCGTACGCGGGGTTGGGTAGGTACGAGCAGTACTTC,CASSPYAGLGRYEQYF
TRBD1,TRBV7-8,TRBJ1-2,many,TGTGCCAGCAGCCTGCGGGGACAGCCTGACCGCTATGGCTACACCTTC,CASSLRGQPDRYGYTF
-,TRBV2,TRBJ2-7,few,TGTGCCAGCGGCGGTGGTGGCAGATCCTACGAGCAGTACTTC,CASGGGGRSYEQYF
TRBD2,TRBV7-2,TRBJ2-5,-,TGTGCCAGCAGCTTAAACGGGGGGAGGGAGACCCAGTACTTC,CASSLNGGRETQYF
-,TRBV7-6,TRBJ2-6,few,TGTGCCAGCAGCTTAGCTGGTAGCGTCCTGACTTTC,CASSLAGSVLTF
TRBD2,TRBV19,TRBJ2-1,-,TGTGCCAGTAGTCCGGGGGGGGTACCAGCTAGGCATGAGCAGTTCTTC,CASSPGGVPARHEQFF
TRBD1,TRBV10-1,TRBJ2-3,few,TGCGCCAGCAGAGACAGGGTTGACGCAGATACGCAGTATTTT,CASRDRVDADTQYF
TRBD2,TRBV7-6,TRBJ2-7,many,TGTGCCAATCAAGCGGGGGTAAGCTCCTACGAGCAGTACTTC,CANQAGVSSYEQYF
-,TRBV12-3/TRBV12-4,TRBJ1-6,-,TGTGCCAGCAGTCCCCCCGGACCGAACTATAATTCACCCCTCCACTTT,CASSPPGPNYNSPLHF
TRBD1,TRBV7-2,TRBJ1-2,few,TGTGCCAGCAGCATACCGACAGGGGTCTATGGCTACACCTTC,CASSIPTGVYGYTF
-,TRBV28,TRBJ2-1,few,TGTGCCAGCGGTTGGATGAGCTCCTACAATGAGCAGTTCTTC,CASGWMSSYNEQFF
TRBD2,TRBV6-1,TRBJ2-1,once,TGTGCCAGCAGTGACCCCTGGACTAGCGGGGGGCCTAGCTCCTACAATGAGCAGTTCTTC,CASSDPWTSGGPSSYNEQFF
-,TRBV7-8,TRBJ1-1,many,TGTGCCAGCAGCTTAGGAGGCGTAGGCACTGAAGCTTTCTTT,CASSLGGVGTEAFF
TRBD1,TRBV7-2,TRBJ2-7,many,TGTGCCAGCAGCCCAATAGGGGGCAGAACCTATTCCTACGAGCAGTACTTC,CASSPIGGRTYSYEQYF
-,TRBV7-2,TRBJ2-5,many,TGTGCCAGCAGCCCCAGCCCCCTTTCGGTGGAGACCCAGTACTTC,CASSPSPLSVETQYF
TRBD2,TRBV29-1,TRBJ2-1,-,TGCAGCGTTGGGGAGGGTTACAATGAGCAGTTCTTC,CSVGEGYNEQFF
TRBD2,TRBV11-2,TRBJ2-7,-,TGTGCCAGCAGCTTCAGGCTAGCGGGAGGGAATTTCTACGAGCAGTACTTC,CASSFRLAGGNFYEQYF
-,TRBV28,TRBJ2-1,-,TGTGCCAGCAGTCCCGCTGGGAGTGTCGACAATGAGCAGTTCTTC,CASSPAGSVDNEQFF
TRBD2,TRBV6-2/TRBV6-3,TRBJ2-7,few,TGTGCCAGCAGCCGGGGACTAGCGGGAGCCTACGAGCAGTACTTC,CASSRGLAGAYEQYF
-,TRBV7-9,TRBJ1-3,-,TGTGCCAGCCGACCCATGGGTATCGGAAACACCATATATTTT,CASRPMGIGNTIYF
-,TRBV28,TRBJ2-2,-,TGTGCCAGCAGTTTTTACAGGGATAACACCGGGGAGCTGTTTTTT,CASSFYRDNTGELFF
TRBD2,TRBV10-3,TRBJ2-2,many,TGTGCCATCAGCCCGGGACTAGCGGGACCTACTGGGGAGCTGTTTTTT,CAISPGLAGPTGELFF
TRBD1,TRBV28,TRBJ2-3,few,TGTGCCAGCAGTTCCTCGGACAGGGGGCTCGCAGATACGCAGTATTTT,CASSSSDRGLADTQYF
TRBD2,TRBV7-9,TRBJ2-5,-,TGTGCCAGCAGCTATTCCGGGAGGCGGTCGGAGACCCAGTACTTC,CASSYSGRRSETQYF
-,TRBV7-8,TRBJ2-7,few,TGTGCCAGCAGCCCGACAGCACCCTCCTACGAGCAGTACTTC,CASSPTAPSYEQYF
-,TRBV6-2/TRBV6-3,TRBJ1-2,few,TGTGCCAGCACCTACACACCCTCTGGGAATGGCTACACCTTC,CASTYTPSGNGYTF
-,TRBV7-2,TRBJ1-6,few,TGTGCCAGCAGCCCAATACAGGGAAAGGGTTCACCCCTCCACTTT,CASSPIQGKGSPLHF
TRBD2,TRBV27,TRBJ2-7,-,TGTGCCAGCAGTCCCTCCCGGGGGGACCTCCCCTACGAGCAGTACTTC,CASSPSRGDLPYEQYF
-,TRBV20-1,TRBJ1-5,-,TGCAGTGCTAGAGACCGGGAAGGAAGCAATCAGCCCCAGCATTTT,CSARDREGSNQPQHF
-,TRBV7-2,TRBJ1-1,-,TGTGCCAGCGGAGTAGGCCCTTACACTGAAGCTTTCTTT,CASGVGPYTEAFF
TRBD1,TRBV12-3/TRBV12-4,TRBJ2-7,few,TGTGCCAGCAGTTTAGGGACCACAGGGGACCACGAGCAGTACTTC,CASSLGTTGDHEQYF
-,TRBV20-1,TRBJ2-1,-,TGCAGTGTCGTCGTGAGACAGTCGTCCTACAATGAGCAGTTCTTC,CSVVVRQSSYNEQFF
TRBD2,TRBV29-1,TRBJ2-7,-,TGCAGCGTTGAAGGGACTAGCGGGATCTACGAGCAGTACTTC,CSVEGTSGIYEQYF
TRBD1,TRBV11-2,TRBJ1-2,few,TGTGCCAGCAGCTTCAGGGGGCAGTTTGGCTACACCTTC,CASSFRGQFGYTF
-,TRBV23-1,TRBJ2-2,-,TGCGCCAGCAGTCAGAGAGGCGGGGAGCTGTTTTTT,CASSQRGGELFF
TRBD1,TRBV6-2/TRBV6-3,TRBJ2-2,few,TGTGCCAGCAGTTACGACAGGGATAACGGGGAGCTGTTTTTT,CASSYDRDNGELFF
-,TRBV7-9,TRBJ2-2,-,TGTGCCAGCAGCGTTCGGCTTGACACCGGGGAGCTGTTTTTT,CASSVRLDTGELFF
TRBD2,TRBV4-3,TRBJ2-5,-,TGCGCCAGCAGCCAAGAGGTCGGACTAGCGGGAGCCTCAATCCAAGAGACCCAGTACTTC,CASSQEVGLAGASIQETQYF
-,TRBV2,TRBJ1-1,-,TGTGCCAGCCAGGATCAGGGGAACACTGAAGCTTTCTTT,CASQDQGNTEAFF
-,TRBV11-1,TRBJ2-7,few,TGTGCCAGCAGTTTTACCGTAGGCGAGCAGTACTTC,CASSFTVGEQYF
-,TRBV11-2,TRBJ2-5,-,TGTGCCAGCAGCTCCGGTCCAGGGTGGCAAGAGACCCAGTACTTC,CASSSGPGWQETQYF
TRBD2,TRBV6-2/TRBV6-3,TRBJ2-3,few,TGTGCCAGCAGTTACTCGGGACTAGCGGCCCCAAGGGATACGCAGTATTTT,CASSYSGLAAPRDTQYF
-,TRBV27,TRBJ2-3,few,TGTGCCAGCAGTTTTTACGGGAGAGATGGAGATACGCAGTATTTT,CASSFYGRDGDTQYF
TRBD1,TRBV7-2,TRBJ1-5,-,TGTGCCAGCAGCTCCCGGGACAGGGTGTTGAGGCAGCCCCAGCATTTT,CASSSRDRVLRQPQHF
TRBD1,TRBV28,TRBJ1-5,-,TGTGCCAGCAGTTTATACAGGGGGTTGAATCAGCCCCAGCATTTT,CASSLYRGLNQPQHF
-,TRBV28,TRBJ1-2,few,TGTGCCAGCAGGCAGGAATGGGGCTATGGCTACACCTTC,CASRQEWGYGYTF
-,TRBV6-8,TRBJ2-7,few,TGTGCCAGCAGTTACTCGCAGGACAGTTCCTACGAACAGTACTTC,CASSYSQDSSYEQYF
TRBD2,TRBV6-5,TRBJ2-3,-,TGTGCCAGCAGTCCAACCGGGACTAGCATCCTCATAGATACGCAGTATTTT,CASSPTGTSILIDTQYF
-,TRBV12-3/TRBV12-4,TRBJ1-1,-,TGTGCCAGCACCCTAACCTTAAACACTGAAGCTTTCTTT,CASTLTLNTEAFF
-,TRBV7-2,TRBJ2-7,few,TGTGCCAGCAGCCCGGGACACCTATACGAGCAGTACTTC,CASSPGHLYEQYF
-,TRBV7-6,TRBJ1-4,many,TGTGCCAGCAGCTTAGAAGTAGCAGCTGCCCATGAAAAACTGTTTTTT,CASSLEVAAAHEKLFF
TRBD1,TRBV14,TRBJ2-2,-,TGTGCCAGCAGCCCGAACCGGGACAGAAGCCTCGTCCCGGACACCGGGGAGCTGTTTTTT,CASSPNRDRSLVPDTGELFF
-,TRBV20-1,TRBJ2-7,few,TGCAGTGCTAGAAGTCAAGAGGGGATCTCCTACGAGCAGTACTTC,CSARSQEGISYEQYF